This TCR beta chain was documented in a study of cytomegalovirus exposure and HLA in healthy donors. Study results and caveats: Reportedly, HLA-A and HLA-B alleles of most subjects were accurately predicted from TCR beta. A later analysis by the authors found several of the most significant clusters apparently linked to common viral pathogens.

The CDR3 is 13 residues long. V was clipped by 2 bases and J by 7 bases, with 9 bases between them. Germline V gives CDR1 KGHSH, CDR2 LQKENI. For this clone: The target antigen is unknown.

PCR primers comprised 60 Vbeta and 13 Jbeta primers. Data came from immunoSEQ multiplex PCR; TCRdb stores just in-frame clones and leaves some out. The sample shows around 180,000 clones, about 80% of them seen only once. The chain joins TRBV18 to TRBJ2-1; the D gene is possibly TRBD2 (5 bases). The sequenced material came from PBMCs. The TCR comes from a woman aged 35 to 49 in good health and CMV-seronegative. This CDR3 is CASSPAGRNEQFF. The CDR3 nucleotides are TGTGCCAGCTCACCAGCGGGTAGAAATGAGCAGTTCTTC.